Given below is one T cell receptor (beta chain) in context. Antigen: not known. The source of the sample is a study of response to subunit inactivated influenza vaccine. Study outcomes and limitations: Seasonal influenza vaccination, on each occasion, was suggested by the authors to recruit few new T cells.

CDR1 is SEHNR and CDR2 is FQNEAQ in the germline V gene (reference sequence). This CDR3 has 16 amino acids. Between the trimmed V and J ends, which lost 0 bases and 2 bases, there was a span of 12 bases. MiXCR, applied by TCRdb to the RT-PCR reads, yields one record per CDR3 protein. The sample consists of fewer than 550,000 distinct CDR3 sequences, 25% of them appearing once. The chain joins TRBV7-9 to TRBJ2-3, with D perhaps matching TRBD2 (5 bases). The specimen comprised CD4+ T cells sorted from PBMCs, sampled 4 to 6 days after vaccination. The clonotype originates from a man aged 45-60 years who received an inactivated influenza vaccine. This CDR3 reads CASSLAAAKYTDTQYF. In DNA, the CDR3 is TGTGCCAGCAGCTTAGCAGCGGCGAAATACACAGATACGCAGTATTTT.